Sequencing of this T cell receptor beta chain was carried out in a study of cytotoxic CD8 clonotypes in ibrutinib-treated CLL. Study overall: Among the samples, the mean was about 270,000 productive templates and tens of thousands of productive rearrangements.

Produced via immunoSEQ multiplex PCR; TCRdb's table is partial and in-frame only. The repertoire has about 200,000 clones, approximately 75% of them found once; the top ten carry over 9.5%. This material consisted of PBMCs, taken after 12 months of ibrutinib treatment. The TCR was taken from a human donor with chronic lymphocytic leukemia.

This chain's CDR3 is CASSTGASYEQYF. Here the CDR3 DNA reads TGTGCCAGCTCAACAGGGGCCTCCTACGAGCAGTACTTC. The chain joins TRBV9 to TRBJ2-7; 7 bases are shared with TRBD1. The CDR3 is made up of 13 amino acids. In germline, CDR1 is SGDLS, CDR2 YYNGEE. V lost 7 bases to trimming and J lost 0 bases; unmatched junction nucleotides: 4.